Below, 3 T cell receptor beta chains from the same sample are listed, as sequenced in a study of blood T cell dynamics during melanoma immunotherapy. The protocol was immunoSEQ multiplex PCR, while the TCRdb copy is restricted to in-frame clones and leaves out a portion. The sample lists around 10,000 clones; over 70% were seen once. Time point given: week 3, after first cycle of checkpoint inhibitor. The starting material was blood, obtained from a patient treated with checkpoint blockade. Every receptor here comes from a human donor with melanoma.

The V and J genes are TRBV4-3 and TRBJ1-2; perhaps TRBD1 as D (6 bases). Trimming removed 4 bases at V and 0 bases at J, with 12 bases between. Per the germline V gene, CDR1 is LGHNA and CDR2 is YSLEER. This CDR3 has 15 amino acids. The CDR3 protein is CASSRSRGTNYGYTF. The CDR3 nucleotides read TGCGCCAGCAGCCGAAGCAGGGGAACTAACTATGGCTACACCTTC.

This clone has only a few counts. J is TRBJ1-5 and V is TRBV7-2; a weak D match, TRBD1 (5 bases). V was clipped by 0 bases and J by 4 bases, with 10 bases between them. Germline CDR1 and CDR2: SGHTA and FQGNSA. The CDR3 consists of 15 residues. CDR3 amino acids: CASSLARDPNQPQHF. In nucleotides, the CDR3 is TGTGCCAGCAGCTTAGCCCGGGACCCTAATCAGCCCCAGCATTTT. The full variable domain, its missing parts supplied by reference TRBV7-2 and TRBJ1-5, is GAGVSQSPSNKVTEKGKDVELRCDPISGHTALYWYRQSLGQGLEFLIYFQGNSAPDKSGLPSDRFSAERTGGSVSTLTIQRTQQEDSAVYLCASSLARDPNQPQHFGDGTRLSIL.

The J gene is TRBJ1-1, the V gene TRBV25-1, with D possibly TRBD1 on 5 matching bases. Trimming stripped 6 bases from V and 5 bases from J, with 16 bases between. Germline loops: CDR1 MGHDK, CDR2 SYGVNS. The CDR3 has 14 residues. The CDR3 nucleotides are TGTGCCAGCAGCAATGCGGGGAGGGGTACTGAAGCTTTCTTT. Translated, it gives CASSNAGRGTEAFF.